These 9 T cell receptor beta chains originate from one sample sequenced in a study of CD8 T cells in ankylosing spondylitis. TCRdb fed the 5' RACE reads into MiXCR, producing one record per CDR3 protein. The sample comprises 300,000 to 400,000 distinct CDR3 sequences, approximately 14% of which are singletons, and around 0.99% rests with the top ten. The sequenced sample consisted of blood, either unsorted or a sorted T cell fraction (not recorded which). Receptor source: a male donor with ankylosing spondylitis or in good health (not recorded which).

The chain has TRBV20-1 and TRBJ2-7; perhaps TRBD2 as D (7 bases). Germline CDR1 is DFQATT and CDR2 is SNEGSKA (reference sequence). The germline V and J ends were trimmed by 3 bases and 2 bases, with 20 bases remaining between them. The CDR3 loop spans 16 amino acids. The CDR3 protein is CSASLSRGGGTYEQYF. The CDR3 DNA follows: TGCAGTGCTAGCCTCTCCAGGGGCGGGGGTACCTACGAGCAGTACTTC.

The chain employs TRBV6-6 and TRBJ1-6; weak D call: TRBD1 (5 bases). CDR3 size: 10 residues. Trimming cost V 9 bases and J 11 bases, with 8 bases left between them. CDR1 MNHNY and CDR2 SVGAGI come from the germline V gene (reference sequence). In nucleotides, the CDR3 is TGTGCCAGAAAAGGGGCACCCCTCCACTTT. This encodes CARKGAPLHF.

The rearrangement joins TRBV6-6 to TRBJ2-3; D possibly corresponds to TRBD1 (6 bases). The CDR3 has 12 residues. Trimming removed 2 bases at V and 6 bases at J, with 6 bases between. Germline CDR1 is MNHNY and CDR2 is SVGAGI (reference sequence). The CDR3: CASSYRGDTQYF. The CDR3 DNA sequence: TGTGCCAGCAGTTACAGGGGGGATACGCAGTATTTT.

This chain connects TRBV25-1 to TRBJ2-1; D is perhaps TRBD2 (5 bases). Trimming removed 1 base at V and 6 bases at J, with 16 bases between. Looked up from germline, CDR1 is MGHDK and CDR2 is SYGVNS. This CDR3 spans 16 amino acids. CDR3 in amino acids: CASSESAGLVSNEQFF. CDR3 bases: TGTGCCAGCAGTGAATCCGCGGGCCTGGTATCCAATGAGCAGTTCTTC.

In this sample, this clonotype turned up a few times. CDR3 nucleotides: TGTGCCTCAAAGGCCGGGACAGGGAGGCAGCCCCAGCATTTT. Translating it yields CASKAGTGRQPQHF. V and J are TRBV19 and TRBJ1-5; 9 positions match TRBD1. V lost 11 bases to trimming and J lost 7 bases; unmatched junction nucleotides: 12. The CDR3 loop spans 14 amino acids. Germline values: CDR1 LNHDA, CDR2 SQIVND (reference sequence).

CDR3 loop: CASSQDNLLAGSGELFF. The DNA for the CDR3 is TGTGCCAGCAGCCAAGATAATTTGCTAGCGGGGTCCGGGGAGCTGTTTTTT. The V and J genes are TRBV3-1 and TRBJ2-2; the match to TRBD2 covers 9 bases. J gave up 6 bases and V 0 bases, and 8 bases lay outside the gene matches. This CDR3 is 17 amino acids long. Germline assignment: CDR1 LGHDT and CDR2 YNNKEL (reference sequence).

This clonotype was counted at least ten times. The CDR3 region has the DNA TGTGCCAGCAGCTTGGCCTATAGGGCCTCTGGGGCCAACGTCCTGACTTTC. It translates to CASSLAYRASGANVLTF. The J gene is TRBJ2-6, the V gene TRBV5-6; unclear D gene. Germline CDR1 and CDR2: SGHDT and YYEEEE. Trimming cost V 0 bases and J 0 bases, with 10 bases left between them. This CDR3 contains 17 residues. Filled out from reference TRBV5-6 and TRBJ2-6, the complete variable domain reads DAGVTQSPTHLIKTRGQQVTLRCSPKSGHDTVSWYQQALGQGPQFIFQYYEEEERQRGNFPDRFSGHQFPNYSSELNVNALLLGDSALYLCASSLAYRASGANVLTFGAGSRLTVL.

The sample holds a few counts of this clonotype. This rearrangement joins TRBV5-1 to TRBJ2-3, with D perhaps TRBD1 (6 bases). The V and J ends lost 2 bases and 6 bases respectively, with 16 bases between them. This CDR3 is 15 amino acids long. Germline V lookup: CDR1 SGHRS, CDR2 YFSETQ. The CDR3 DNA follows: TGCGCCAGCAGCTTTCGACTACAGGGCGGGGATACGCAGTATTTT. Its translation is CASSFRLQGGDTQYF.

The chain couples TRBV6-1 to TRBJ2-5, with TRBD2 matching over 12 bases. Germline values: CDR1 MNHNS, CDR2 SASEGT. Unmatched junction bases numbered 0, after V lost 2 bases and J lost 2 bases. CDR3 length: 15 amino acids. The CDR3 sequence: CASSELAGGQETQYF. Written as DNA, the CDR3 is TGTGCCAGCAGTGAACTAGCGGGGGGGCAAGAGACCCAGTACTTC.